The 27 T cell receptor beta chains below were found in one sample sequenced in a study of response to subunit inactivated influenza vaccine. TCRdb reanalysed the RT-PCR reads using MiXCR and keeps one entry per CDR3 protein. This sample yields 500,000 to 600,000 distinct CDR3 sequences, of which 16% are seen a single time; less than 4% belongs to the top ten. The sample here was CD4+ T cells sorted from PBMCs, taken around 25 months after vaccination. The receptors originated from a man aged 50-75 years who received an inactivated influenza vaccine.

This rearrangement joins TRBV3-1 to TRBJ1-1; 7 nucleotides line up with TRBD1. This CDR3 has 12 amino acids. V was clipped by 4 bases and J by 9 bases; unmatched bases: 5. Germline V gene lookup returns CDR1 LGHDT and CDR2 YNNKEL (reference sequence). CDR3 nucleotides: TGTGCCAGCAGCCCGACAGGGAGGAAAGCTTTCTTT. This encodes CASSPTGRKAFF. Full variable domain (missing parts from reference TRBV3-1 and TRBJ1-1): DTAVSQTPKYLVTQMGNDKSIKCEQNLGHDTMYWYKQDSKKFLKIMFSYNNKELIINETVPNRFSPKSPDKAHLNLHINSLELGDSAVYFCASSPTGRKAFFGQGTRLTVV.

This clonotype was counted a few times. The chain combines TRBV4-3 with TRBJ1-3, with D uncertain. Germline CDR1 reads LGHNA; CDR2 reads YSLEER. The CDR3 spans 18 residues. Trimming pared 0 bases from V and 0 bases from J, leaving 15 bases between. The CDR3: CASSQDLSSGISGNTIYF. CDR3 nucleotide sequence: TGCGCCAGCAGCCAAGATTTGTCATCAGGAATCTCTGGAAACACCATATATTTT.

This clonotype was observed a few times. V usage is TRBV10-3 and J usage is TRBJ2-1; 11 bases match TRBD2. Germline-derived CDR1 and CDR2 are ENHRY and SYGVKD. Germline trimming cut 7 bases from V and 0 bases from J; bases unmatched to any gene: 2. The CDR3 has 15 residues. CDR3 amino acids: CAITGTSGSYNEQFF. CDR3 nucleotide sequence: TGTGCCATCACCGGGACTAGCGGCTCCTACAATGAGCAGTTCTTC.

The J gene is TRBJ2-5, the V gene TRBV10-3; 10 bases fit TRBD2. The CDR3 runs to 14 residues. CDR1 ENHRY and CDR2 SYGVKD come from the germline V gene. V lost 2 bases to trimming and J lost 4 bases; unmatched junction nucleotides: 1. The CDR3 here is CAISEASGGETQYF. Written as DNA, the CDR3 is TGTGCCATCAGTGAGGCTAGCGGGGGAGAGACCCAGTACTTC.

V usage is TRBV6-4 and J usage is TRBJ2-5; D uncertain. Trimming removed 1 base at V and 9 bases at J, with 6 bases between. The CDR3 length is 11 residues. Germline lookup yields CDR1 MRHNA and CDR2 SNTAGT. Here the CDR3 reads CASSDFKAQYF. The CDR3, as DNA: TGTGCCAGCAGTGACTTTAAGGCCCAGTACTTC.

This clonotype turned up a few times. This chain uses TRBV19 with TRBJ1-5; weak D call: TRBD1 (5 bases). Germline V gene data show CDR1 as LNHDA and CDR2 as SQIVND (reference sequence). This CDR3 spans 16 amino acids. Trimming removed 6 bases at V and 1 base at J, with 16 bases between. The CDR3 coding sequence is TGTGCCAGTAGCCGCCCCCCCGGGGCGAGCAATCAGCCCCAGCATTTT. Translation gives CASSRPPGASNQPQHF.

A few counts support this clonotype. This chain uses TRBV7-2 with TRBJ1-2; D may be TRBD1 (6 bases). Trimming took off 7 bases at V and 8 bases at J, with 17 bases between the two ends. CDR3 length equals 13 residues. Germline loops: CDR1 SGHTA, CDR2 FQGNSA. CDR3 sequence: CASNRDIWNGYTF. Here the CDR3 DNA reads TGTGCCAGCAACAGGGACATTTGGAACGGCTACACCTTC.

The chain couples TRBV12-3 or TRBV12-4 to TRBJ2-1; D call uncertain. Trimming took off 7 bases at V and 9 bases at J, with 16 bases between the two ends. This CDR3 has 13 residues. CDR3 coding DNA: TGTGCCAGCACCGGGTCCGGTGAGAGTGAGCAGTTCTTC. Translated: CASTGSGESEQFF.

J is TRBJ2-1 and V is TRBV12-3 or TRBV12-4; no clear D gene. The CDR3 length is 15 residues. V shed 10 bases and J shed 2 bases, with 18 bases lying between them. CDR3: CATTRRAETYNEQFF. The CDR3 coding sequence is TGTGCCACTACCCGAAGGGCGGAAACCTACAATGAGCAGTTCTTC.

There are a few counts of this clonotype. The rearrangement uses TRBV2 and TRBJ2-1; D is unresolved. The CDR3 consists of 14 residues. CDR1 and CDR2 (germline): SNHLY, FYNNEI. Trimming cost V 4 bases and J 0 bases, with 7 bases left between them. In nucleotides, the CDR3 is TGTGCCAGCAGTGGGCCCAACTCCTACAATGAGCAGTTCTTC. Protein sequence: CASSGPNSYNEQFF.

The chain links TRBV6-4 to TRBJ2-1; D unclear. The CDR3 contains 13 residues. V lost 0 bases to trimming and J lost 7 bases, with 7 bases between them. CDR1 is MRHNA, CDR2 SNTAGT, per germline. CDR3 amino acids: CASSDSLWNEQFF. Written as DNA, the CDR3 is TGTGCCAGCAGTGACTCGCTGTGGAATGAGCAGTTCTTC.

This clonotype has more than one count but fewer than ten. V gene TRBV10-2 combines with J gene TRBJ2-5; D is unclear. The V gene's germline CDR1 is WSHSY and CDR2 SAAADI. This CDR3 has 14 residues. Trimming pared 5 bases from V and 5 bases from J, leaving 15 bases between. The CDR3 DNA is TGCGCCAGCAGTCCGGTTTCTACCGGGGAGACCCAGTACTTC. Amino acids: CASSPVSTGETQYF.

In its sample, this clonotype was seen a few times. V and J are TRBV20-1 and TRBJ2-3, with D hard to call. Per germline, CDR1 DFQATT and CDR2 SNEGSKA (reference sequence). V lost 3 bases to trimming and J lost 0 bases, with 4 bases between them. CDR3 size: 12 residues. CDR3 sequence: CSASSSTDTQYF. CDR3 DNA sequence: TGCAGTGCTAGCTCTAGCACAGATACGCAGTATTTT.

This clonotype was detected only a few times. The J gene is TRBJ2-3, the V gene TRBV3-1; D gene unclear. The germline V gene encodes CDR1 LGHDT and CDR2 YNNKEL (reference sequence). The CDR3 is 14 residues long. Trimming removed 1 base from V and 4 bases from J, with 9 bases in between. CDR3 residues: CASSQGFGADTQYF. DNA for the CDR3: TGTGCCAGCAGCCAAGGGTTTGGGGCAGATACGCAGTATTTT.

This chain links TRBV7-2 with TRBJ2-7; D might be TRBD1 or TRBD2, each matching 5 bases. V was clipped by 1 base and J by 7 bases, with 14 bases between them. The germline CDR1 and CDR2 sequences are SGHTA and FQGNSA. The CDR3 extends over 14 amino acids. DNA for the CDR3: TGTGCCAGCAGCTTAGGTGGGACCCTTAGGGAGCAGTACTTC. Its protein product is CASSLGGTLREQYF.

This chain connects TRBV20-1 to TRBJ2-2, with D perhaps matching TRBD2 (6 bases). V was cut by 5 bases and J by 4 bases, with 17 bases left in between. The CDR3 length is 15 residues. Germline lookup yields CDR1 DFQATT and CDR2 SNEGSKA (reference sequence). CDR3 sequence (DNA): TGCAGTGCTCTGGGACGGCGGGAAGGCACCGGGGAGCTGTTTTTT. This gives the protein CSALGRREGTGELFF.

This chain connects TRBV2 to TRBJ1-2; perhaps TRBD1 as D (5 bases). The ends were cut back, 4 bases at V and 5 bases at J, with 11 bases in the middle. CDR3 size: 13 residues. The germline gives CDR1 SNHLY, CDR2 FYNNEI. The CDR3 loop reads CASSAGLQYGYTF. The CDR3 DNA reads TGTGCCAGCAGTGCGGGACTCCAGTATGGCTACACCTTC.

The chain couples TRBV6-2 or TRBV6-3 to TRBJ1-1; D is unresolved. The CDR3 spans 14 residues. Germline lookup yields CDR1 MNHEY and CDR2 SVGEGT. V lost 2 bases and J lost 1, with 8 bases in between. CDR3 nucleotide sequence: TGTGCCAGCAGTTACCAAGCAGAGAACACTGAAGCTTTCTTT. Its protein product is CASSYQAENTEAFF.

A note on this clonotype: At one end the junction does not follow the germline gene, possibly because of a read error. The V call is TRBV11-2, the J call TRBJ2-5; 7 bases map to TRBD1. Germline lookup yields CDR1 SGHAT and CDR2 FQNNGV. The CDR3 consists of 13 residues. CDR3 sequence (DNA): TGTGCCAGCAGCATAGACAGGGCCGAGACCCAGTACTTC. This encodes CASSIDRAETQYF.

In this sample, this clonotype turned up many times. The V call is TRBV20-1, the J call TRBJ2-2, with D possibly matching TRBD2 (5 bases). Between the trimmed V and J ends, which lost 5 bases and 1 base, there was a span of 11 bases. The CDR3 has 14 residues. CDR1 DFQATT and CDR2 SNEGSKA come from the germline V gene (reference sequence). The CDR3 DNA reads TGCAGTGCTTCGGACTTCTTGAACACCGGGGAGCTGTTTTTT. Translation: CSASDFLNTGELFF.

This clonotype was observed at least ten times. The chain couples TRBV20-1 to TRBJ2-7; 7 bases are a match to TRBD1. The CDR3 is 15 amino acids. Germline assignment: CDR1 DFQATT and CDR2 SNEGSKA (reference sequence). V lost 6 bases, J lost 0 bases, and 11 bases stayed unmatched. Written as DNA, the CDR3 is TGCAGTGCAATCACTTTACAGGGGCGCTCCTACGAGCAGTACTTC. It translates to CSAITLQGRSYEQYF.

The rearrangement joins TRBV20-1 to TRBJ2-7, with D perhaps matching TRBD1 (6 bases). Between the trimmed V and J ends, which lost 4 bases and 7 bases, there was a span of 17 bases. From germline, CDR1 is DFQATT and CDR2 SNEGSKA (reference sequence). The CDR3 has 13 amino acids. The chain's CDR3 is CSAISAGVGEQYF. The CDR3 nucleotides are TGCAGTGCTATCTCGGCAGGGGTTGGAGAGCAGTACTTC.

The rearrangement joins TRBV2 to TRBJ1-1, with a weak D call TRBD1 (5 bases). Germline CDR1 is SNHLY and CDR2 is FYNNEI. The CDR3 length is 14 residues. V gave up 4 bases and J gave up 10 bases, with 19 bases separating them. CDR3 amino acids: CASSALRQLPGAFF. CDR3 nucleotides: TGTGCCAGCAGTGCCCTCAGACAGCTCCCCGGAGCTTTCTTT.

This chain joins TRBV5-4 and TRBJ2-3; D call uncertain. The CDR3 runs 14 residues. Germline CDR1 and CDR2: SGHNT and YYREEE (reference sequence). With 4 bases removed from V and 5 bases from J, the gap between germline ends came to 14 bases. In DNA, the CDR3 is TGTGCCAGCAGCCGCAATTATGCCGAAGATACGCAGTATTTT. Its protein product is CASSRNYAEDTQYF.

This chain joins TRBV20-1 and TRBJ2-3, with D tentatively TRBD1 or TRBD2 (5 bases each). Trimming stripped 4 bases from V and 2 bases from J, with 10 bases between. CDR1 is DFQATT, CDR2 SNEGSKA, per germline (reference sequence). This CDR3 comprises 13 residues. DNA for the CDR3: TGCAGTGCTACGGGACGGGACACAGATACGCAGTATTTT. This encodes CSATGRDTDTQYF.

This clonotype was seen ten or more times. This chain links TRBV12-3 or TRBV12-4 with TRBJ2-1, with D possibly TRBD2 on 5 matching bases. V was pared by 6 bases and J by 7 bases, with 25 bases between. This CDR3 contains 17 residues. CDR3: CASSISQTGNWLNEQFF. The DNA for the CDR3 is TGTGCCAGCAGCATCTCTCAGACGGGGAATTGGCTAAATGAGCAGTTCTTC.

This clonotype was counted between two and nine times. CDR3 nucleotides: TGCGCCAGCAGCTTGGACAGGGTAGAGCTCTCACCCCTCCACTTT. Residues: CASSLDRVELSPLHF. The rearrangement uses TRBV5-1 and TRBJ1-6; perhaps TRBD1 as D (6 bases). V was clipped by 0 bases and J by 10 bases, with 14 bases between them. The CDR3 consists of 15 residues. CDR1 and CDR2 from the germline V gene are SGHRS and YFSETQ.